The clone carrying this T cell receptor beta chain was observed a handful of times. Germline V gives CDR1 DFQATT, CDR2 SNEGSKA (reference sequence). This CDR3 contains 11 residues. The V end was cut by 1 base, the J end by 10 bases, with 10 bases between. TCRdb re-called the RT-PCR reads through MiXCR, storing one row per CDR3 protein. The sample comprises more than 600,000 distinct CDR3 sequences, 14% of which are singletons, and 3.6% rests with the top ten. Sequencing was carried out using memory CD4+ T cells from blood. This TCR was recovered from a female donor in good health, serving as a healthy control. The V call is TRBV20-1, the J call TRBJ1-1, with D maybe TRBD1 (5 bases). Here the CDR3 reads CSARAGRGAFF. Written as DNA, the CDR3 is TGCAGTGCTAGAGCAGGGAGGGGAGCTTTCTTT.